These 17 T cell receptor beta chains share one sample of origin, sequenced in a study of shared clonotypes between healthy human individuals. TCRdb's table, derived via immunoSEQ multiplex PCR, lists solely in-frame clones and lacks some. This sample has about 1 million clones; about 76% occur once, and the top ten carry about 1.5%. Sequences were obtained from memory CD4+ T cells sorted from blood. Subset meaning: CD45RA-negative fraction. The source is a man aged 18 to 29 in good health.

This clone was seen just once. This rearrangement joins TRBV28 to TRBJ2-3, with 7 bases aligning to TRBD2. The V and J ends lost 4 bases and 2 bases, in that order; junction bases with no gene match: 12. Germline CDR1 reads MDHEN; CDR2 reads SYDVKM. The length of the CDR3 is 17 residues. CDR3 amino acids: CASSSTGLGEFTDTQYF. Here the CDR3 DNA reads TGTGCCAGCAGTTCAACCGGACTAGGAGAGTTCACAGATACGCAGTATTTT.

Details on this clone: Being one base from a much bigger clone, this may be a read error. The rearrangement links TRBV11-2 to TRBJ2-7; 12 bases agree with TRBD2. Germline CDR1 reads SGHAT; CDR2 reads FQNNGV. This CDR3 is built from 13 residues. The ends lost 3 bases at V and 7 bases at J; junction bases unmatched: 1. The CDR3 is CASSFGLAGEQYF. CDR3 DNA sequence: TGTGCCAGCAGCTTCGGACTAGCGGGGGAGCAGTACTTC.

The chain joins TRBV6-1 to TRBJ1-2, with D possibly TRBD1 on 6 matching bases. The V and J ends lost 1 base and 7 bases respectively, with 22 bases between them. The germline V gene encodes CDR1 MNHNS and CDR2 SASEGT. This CDR3 has 17 amino acids. CDR3 in DNA: TGTGCCAGCAGTGAAGTGGGCAGGGGATTGTTGATTTCTGGCTACACCTTC. The encoded protein is CASSEVGRGLLISGYTF.

J is TRBJ2-7 and V is TRBV6-1; possibly TRBD2 for D (5 bases). Trimming shortened V by 6 bases and J by 0 bases, and 6 bases separated the two germline ends. This CDR3 comprises 12 residues. Germline values: CDR1 MNHNS, CDR2 SASEGT. CDR3: CASSGNSYEQYF. CDR3 nucleotides: TGTGCCAGCAGCGGGAACTCCTACGAGCAGTACTTC.

The CDR3 is CASSYQGAKGNTIYF. Here the CDR3 DNA reads TGTGCCAGCAGTTACCAGGGGGCAAAGGGAAACACCATATATTTT. This chain joins TRBV6-5 and TRBJ1-3, with 8 bases lining up with TRBD1. Germline V gene data show CDR1 as MNHEY and CDR2 as SVGAGI. This CDR3 is built from 15 residues. Unmatched junction bases numbered 4, after V lost 2 bases and J lost 4 bases.

The chain recombines TRBV2 with TRBJ2-2, with D possibly TRBD2 on 7 matching bases. This CDR3 is built from 15 residues. The germline V and J ends were trimmed by 8 bases and 2 bases, with 15 bases remaining between them. CDR1 and CDR2 (germline): SNHLY, FYNNEI. CDR3 loop: CASQGAGANTGELFF. In DNA, the CDR3 is TGTGCCAGCCAAGGGGCGGGGGCTAACACCGGGGAGCTGTTTTTT.

This chain connects TRBV27 to TRBJ2-2; D remains ambiguous. V was trimmed by 8 bases and J by 6 bases, leaving 19 bases between them. The CDR3 runs 15 residues. From germline, CDR1 is MNHEY and CDR2 SMNVEV (reference sequence). Here the CDR3 DNA reads TGTGCCAGCCAGGTAGCCGGAGTAGTCCCCGGGGAGCTGTTTTTT. This codes for CASQVAGVVPGELFF.

This chain uses TRBV5-4 with TRBJ2-7; D is unresolved. V shed 4 bases and J shed 3 bases, with 14 bases lying between them. CDR3 length equals 14 residues. CDR1 and CDR2 (germline): SGHNT, YYREEE (reference sequence). The DNA of the CDR3 is TGTGCCAGCAGCCCCAGAACCCACAGCTACGAGCAGTACTTC. It translates to CASSPRTHSYEQYF.

V and J are TRBV5-4 and TRBJ2-5, with a weak D call TRBD2 (6 bases). The V end lost 1 base, the J end lost 1 base, and 11 bases lay between the germline ends. The length of the CDR3 is 15 residues. Germline V CDR1 and CDR2: SGHNT, YYREEE (reference sequence). CDR3 DNA sequence: TGTGCCAGCAGCTTGAAAGGCGGGGTCCAAGAGACCCAGTACTTC. The encoded protein is CASSLKGGVQETQYF.

This rearrangement joins TRBV6-1 to TRBJ1-4, with TRBD1 as a possible D gene (5 bases). Germline V gene data show CDR1 as MNHNS and CDR2 as SASEGT. The CDR3 is 13 residues long. Trimming took 4 bases from V and 6 from J, leaving 9 bases between them. This chain's CDR3 is CASSAGTDEKLFF. The CDR3 nucleotides read TGTGCCAGCAGTGCCGGGACCGATGAAAAACTGTTTTTT.

This clone was detected a few times. Here the CDR3 reads CASSWSLYEQYF. The CDR3 bases are TGTGCCAGCAGTTGGTCCCTCTACGAGCAGTACTTC. J is TRBJ2-7 and V is TRBV28; no clear D gene. V was clipped by 4 bases and J by 3 bases, with 7 bases between them. CDR3 length: 12 amino acids. Germline V CDR1 and CDR2: MDHEN, SYDVKM.

This chain uses TRBV29-1 with TRBJ2-5; TRBD1 or TRBD2 may be the D gene (5 bases each). Judging by the DNA end, TRBJ2-7 fits better; the J call may be wrong. The CDR3 runs 14 residues. Germline-derived CDR1 and CDR2 are SQVTM and ANQGSEA. The CDR3 reads CSVAQGAASYEQYF. The CDR3 coding sequence is TGCAGCGTTGCGCAGGGAGCGGCCTCCTACGAGCAGTACTTC.

This sequence joins TRBV28 and TRBJ2-7, with a tentative D call TRBD1 (5 bases). CDR3 length: 15 residues. Germline loops: CDR1 MDHEN, CDR2 SYDVKM. Trimming took off 1 base at V and 3 bases at J, with 13 bases between the two ends. CDR3 DNA sequence: TGTGCCAGCAGTTTATTCGGCAGGGCTATCTACGAGCAGTACTTC. Encoded protein: CASSLFGRAIYEQYF. The full variable domain, in which reference TRBV28 and TRBJ2-7 provide the parts outside the CDR3, is DVKVTQSSRYLVKRTGEKVFLECVQDMDHENMFWYRQDPGLGLRLIYFSYDVKMKEKGDIPEGYSVSREKKERFSLILESASTNQTSMYLCASSLFGRAIYEQYFGPGTRLTVT.

In DNA form, the CDR3 reads TGTGCCAGCAGCTTAGTCAGAGCCTACGAGCAGTACTTC. Its protein product is CASSLVRAYEQYF. J is TRBJ2-5 and V is TRBV13; D ambiguous. The DNA end lines up better with TRBJ2-7; the J call may be wrong. Germline lookup yields CDR1 PRHDT and CDR2 FYEKMQ (reference sequence). This CDR3 spans 13 amino acids.

V usage is TRBV30 and J usage is TRBJ1-5; 7 bases align to TRBD1. CDR3 length: 14 residues. Looked up from germline, CDR1 is GTSNPN and CDR2 is SVGIG (reference sequence). With 2 bases clipped from V and 9 bases from J, the junction kept 10 bases outside the gene matches. The CDR3 protein is CAWSIEGGRRPQHF. The CDR3 DNA is TGTGCCTGGAGTATTGAAGGGGGCCGCCGGCCCCAGCATTTT.

V is TRBV14 and J is TRBJ2-1, with 7 bases identical to TRBD2. This CDR3 has 14 amino acids. Germline CDR1 SGHDN, CDR2 FVKESK. V trimming: 1 base; J trimming: 6 bases; junction bases outside the gene matches: 3. The CDR3 loop is CASSQVRGVNEQFF. CDR3 coding DNA: TGTGCCAGCAGCCAAGTCCGGGGGGTCAATGAGCAGTTCTTC.

The chain joins TRBV15 to TRBJ2-5; the D gene is possibly TRBD2 (6 bases). The CDR3 is 14 amino acids. Germline CDR1 and CDR2: LNHNV and YYDKDF (reference sequence). The V end lost 5 bases, the J end lost 1 base, and 11 bases lay between the germline ends. The CDR3 protein is CATSELAIQETQYF. DNA of the CDR3: TGTGCCACCAGCGAGCTAGCGATCCAAGAGACCCAGTACTTC.